Each of the 18 T cell receptor beta chains below was sequenced from the same sample in a study of response to subunit inactivated influenza vaccine. Via MiXCR, TCRdb re-called the RT-PCR reads, giving one row per CDR3 protein. Of over 300,000 distinct CDR3 sequences in the sample, roughly 22% were seen once. Source: PBMCs from blood, taken roughly 20 months after vaccination. The receptor set was obtained from a man aged 50 to 75 who received an inactivated influenza vaccine.

The chain has TRBV5-4 and TRBJ1-2; 8 bases are shared with TRBD1. The V segment lost 3 bases and the J segment 5 bases; nucleotides outside the gene matches: 6. The germline CDR1 and CDR2 sequences are SGHNT and YYREEE (reference sequence). The CDR3 is made up of 14 amino acids. CDR3 in DNA: TGTGCCAGCAGCTCCCGACAGGGGCCATATGGCTACACCTTC. Protein sequence: CASSSRQGPYGYTF.

This clonotype was observed a handful of times. The rearrangement uses TRBV4-2 and TRBJ1-4; 10 bases fit TRBD1. Losses at the gene ends were 3 bases for V and 11 bases for J; bases not matched to a gene: 9. CDR3 size: 15 residues. The germline V gene has CDR1 LGHNA and CDR2 YNFKEQ. The CDR3 DNA reads as TGTGCCAGCAGCCAGCAGGGACAGGGGTTGGGGAAACTGTTTTTT. It yields the protein CASSQQGQGLGKLFF.

In this sample, this clonotype turned up a few times. The chain uses TRBV5-8 and TRBJ1-1; D remains ambiguous. Germline CDR1 is SGHTS and CDR2 is YDEGEE. V lost 2 bases, J lost 4 bases, and 12 bases lay in between. CDR3 size: 14 residues. CDR3 sequence reads: CASSFGFGSTEAFF. As DNA, the CDR3 is TGTGCCAGCAGCTTTGGGTTTGGGAGCACTGAAGCTTTCTTT.

This clonotype has only one observation. The V and J genes are TRBV12-3 or TRBV12-4 and TRBJ2-2; perhaps D is TRBD1 or TRBD2 (7 bases each). V dropped 2 bases and J dropped 6 bases, with 13 bases sitting between them. This CDR3 region has 15 residues. CDR3 DNA: TGTGCCAGCAGTTTACGACAGGGAGGGTCCGGGGAGCTGTTTTTT. Protein: CASSLRQGGSGELFF.

This clonotype turned up a few times. The V call is TRBV7-2, the J call TRBJ2-1, with TRBD2 matching over 9 bases. CDR3 length: 15 amino acids. V dropped 3 bases and J dropped 5; count of bases not matched to a gene: 5. In germline, CDR1 is SGHTA, CDR2 FQGNSA. In DNA form, the CDR3 reads TGTGCCAGCAGCTTTTCTAGCGGGAACCACAATGAGCAGTTCTTC. Its protein product is CASSFSSGNHNEQFF. Using reference TRBV7-2 and TRBJ2-1 for the parts outside the CDR3, the full variable domain is GAGVSQSPSNKVTEKGKDVELRCDPISGHTALYWYRQSLGQGLEFLIYFQGNSAPDKSGLPSDRFSAERTGGSVSTLTIQRTQQEDSAVYLCASSFSSGNHNEQFFGPGTRLTVL.

This clonotype was seen a few times. V usage is TRBV15 and J usage is TRBJ1-3; D is uncertain. This CDR3 is 16 amino acids long. The V gene's germline CDR1 is LNHNV and CDR2 YYDKDF (reference sequence). Trimming shortened V by 0 bases and J by 0 bases, and 9 bases separated the two germline ends. The DNA for the CDR3 is TGTGCCACCAGCAGAGATTACGACCCCTCTGGAAACACCATATATTTT. Residues: CATSRDYDPSGNTIYF.

This clonotype showed up just a few times. The rearrangement uses TRBV29-1 and TRBJ2-1, with a possible D match to TRBD2 (5 bases). Trimming took 7 bases from V and 9 from J, leaving 10 bases between them. Germline lookup yields CDR1 SQVTM and CDR2 ANQGSEA. This CDR3 comprises 10 residues. CDR3 DNA sequence: TGCAGCGGTAGCGTTGGTGAGCAGTTCTTC. It codes for CSGSVGEQFF.

In DNA, the CDR3 is TGTGCCAGCGAAAAACGGACTAGCGGGTTTTCCTACGAGCAGTACTTC. Its translation: CASEKRTSGFSYEQYF. The chain joins TRBV6-2 or TRBV6-3 to TRBJ2-7; 11 nucleotides match TRBD2. The V gene's germline CDR1 is MNHEY and CDR2 SVGEGT. The CDR3 contains 16 residues. V lost 8 bases and J lost 1; bases outside the gene matches: 10.

The CDR3 DNA reads as TGTGCCAGCCGGGGGAATGAAAAACTGTTTTTT. Protein sequence: CASRGNEKLFF. The chain links TRBV19 to TRBJ1-4; D might be TRBD1 (5 bases). Trimming took off 9 bases at V and 5 bases at J, with 7 bases between the two ends. The length of the CDR3 is 11 residues. Germline V gene sequence: CDR1 LNHDA, CDR2 SQIVND (reference sequence).

At least ten counts were recorded for this clonotype. The V gene is TRBV12-3 or TRBV12-4, the J gene TRBJ1-6; 11 positions match TRBD1. The CDR3 covers 15 residues. The junction had 5 bases not matched to a gene; V was cut back by 6 bases and J by 7 bases. CDR3 sequence: CASSGQGAGNSPLHF. The CDR3 DNA sequence: TGTGCCAGCAGCGGACAGGGGGCAGGGAATTCACCCCTCCACTTT.

This clonotype was observed a few times. V is TRBV5-1 and J is TRBJ2-1; D remains ambiguous. Germline lookup yields CDR1 SGHRS and CDR2 YFSETQ. Trimming cost V 0 bases and J 5 bases, with 9 bases left between them. The CDR3 is 14 amino acids. Written as DNA, the CDR3 is TGCGCCAGCAGCTTGGTGGTGAATGACAATGAGCAGTTCTTC. It encodes CASSLVVNDNEQFF.

This clonotype occurred many times. V usage is TRBV29-1 and J usage is TRBJ1-1; TRBD1 agrees at 8 bases. This CDR3 contains 15 residues. The junction had 10 bases not matched to a gene; V was cut back by 5 bases and J by 2 bases. Germline-derived CDR1 and CDR2 are SQVTM and ANQGSEA. CDR3 DNA: TGCAGCGTTCGTTGGCAGGGGGCGCCCAACACTGAAGCTTTCTTT. Its protein product is CSVRWQGAPNTEAFF.

This clonotype was observed at least ten times. This chain uses TRBV6-1 with TRBJ1-2; perhaps TRBD1 as D (5 bases). The length of the CDR3 is 12 residues. Germline V gives CDR1 MNHNS, CDR2 SASEGT. The V end was cut by 3 bases, the J end by 6 bases, with 8 bases between. The CDR3 sequence: CASSDRVDGYTF. The DNA of the CDR3 is TGTGCCAGCAGTGACAGGGTGGATGGCTACACCTTC.

This chain connects TRBV12-3 or TRBV12-4 to TRBJ1-5, with 7 bases aligning to TRBD1. J lost 9 bases, V lost 5 bases, and 13 bases had no gene match. The CDR3 covers 15 residues. Here the CDR3 DNA reads TGTGCCAGCAGTCAAAACAGGGGCCAGCTTGCGCCCCAGCATTTT. It encodes CASSQNRGQLAPQHF.

The chain recombines TRBV5-8 with TRBJ1-1; D is perhaps TRBD1 (5 bases). Germline-derived CDR1 and CDR2 are SGHTS and YDEGEE. Between the trimmed V and J ends, which lost 4 bases and 6 bases, there was a span of 16 bases. This CDR3 spans 14 amino acids. CDR3 sequence reads: CASSEFAGIAEAFF. The CDR3 region has the DNA TGTGCCAGCAGCGAGTTCGCAGGGATAGCTGAAGCTTTCTTT.

This clonotype was recorded many times. The chain couples TRBV5-5 to TRBJ1-5, with TRBD1 identical over 9 bases. The CDR3 totals 15 residues. The germline V gene encodes CDR1 SGHKS and CDR2 YYEKEE (reference sequence). V gave up 4 bases and J gave up 5 bases; unmatched junction bases: 7. The CDR3 DNA is TGTGCCAGCAGCCTAGGGACAGGGCCTTATCAGCCCCAGCATTTT. Protein product: CASSLGTGPYQPQHF. Combining the CDR3 with reference TRBV5-5 and TRBJ1-5 gives the whole variable domain DAGVTQSPTHLIKTRGQQVTLRCSPISGHKSVSWYQQVLGQGPQFIFQYYEKEERGRGNFPDRFSARQFPNYSSELNVNALLLGDSALYLCASSLGTGPYQPQHFGDGTRLSIL.

Ten or more counts support this clonotype. V gene TRBV14 combines with J gene TRBJ2-1; 7 nucleotides match TRBD2. Germline loops: CDR1 SGHDN, CDR2 FVKESK. This CDR3 is built from 12 residues. V lost 5 bases to trimming and J lost 12 bases; unmatched junction nucleotides: 7. The CDR3 DNA is TGTGCCAGCAGCATCACTTCTAGCGGGCAGTTCTTC. Protein product: CASSITSSGQFF.

The chain joins TRBV3-1 to TRBJ1-1, with D perhaps TRBD1 (5 bases). This CDR3 contains 15 residues. Looked up from germline, CDR1 is LGHDT and CDR2 is YNNKEL (reference sequence). Trimming cost V 1 base and J 4 bases, with 13 bases left between them. As DNA, the CDR3 is TGTGCCAGCAGCCAAGTGGGGGGGTTCGGCACTGAAGCTTTCTTT. Protein sequence: CASSQVGGFGTEAFF.